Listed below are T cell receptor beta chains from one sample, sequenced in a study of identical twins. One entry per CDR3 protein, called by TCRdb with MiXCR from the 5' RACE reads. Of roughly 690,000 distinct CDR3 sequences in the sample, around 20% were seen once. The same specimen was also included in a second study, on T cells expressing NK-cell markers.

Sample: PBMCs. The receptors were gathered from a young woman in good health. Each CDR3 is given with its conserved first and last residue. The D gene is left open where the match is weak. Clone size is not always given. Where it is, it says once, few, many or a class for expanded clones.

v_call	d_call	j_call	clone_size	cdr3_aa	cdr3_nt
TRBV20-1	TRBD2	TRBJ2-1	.	CSASPTSGSWGEQFF	TGCAGTGCTAGTCCCACTAGCGGGAGTTGGGGTGAGCAGTTCTTC
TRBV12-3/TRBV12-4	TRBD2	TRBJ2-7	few	CASSWGLAVSYEQYF	TGTGCCAGCAGCTGGGGACTAGCGGTCTCCTACGAGCAGTACTTC
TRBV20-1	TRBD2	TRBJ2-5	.	CSAVKRGGRETQYF	TGCAGTGCCGTAAAGCGGGGGGGCCGGGAGACCCAGTACTTC
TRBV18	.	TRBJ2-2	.	CASSPTIRARELFF	TGTGCCAGCTCACCAACCATCAGGGCCAGGGAGCTGTTTTTT
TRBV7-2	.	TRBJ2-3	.	CASSLQRPNTQYF	TGTGCCAGCAGCCTTCAGCGGCCCAATACGCAGTATTTT
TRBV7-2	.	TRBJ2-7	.	CASRSRAGAYEQYF	TGTGCCAGCAGATCCAGGGCAGGAGCCTACGAGCAGTACTTC
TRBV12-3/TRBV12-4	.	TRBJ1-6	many	CASSLRVREGSPLHF	TGTGCCAGCAGTTTGAGAGTTCGGGAAGGTTCACCCCTCCACTTT
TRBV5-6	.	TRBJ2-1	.	CASLDKGRAGRYNEQFF	TGTGCCAGCTTAGACAAGGGAAGAGCGGGCCGTTACAATGAGCAGTTCTTC
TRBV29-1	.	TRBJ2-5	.	CSVAVVQETQYF	TGCAGCGTAGCAGTCGTACAAGAGACCCAGTACTTC
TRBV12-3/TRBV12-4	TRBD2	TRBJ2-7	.	CASSRQGTSGSEQYF	TGTGCCAGCAGCCGCCAGGGGACTAGCGGGAGCGAGCAGTACTTC
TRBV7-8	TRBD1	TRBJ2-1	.	CASSSQGALYNEQFF	TGTGCCAGCAGTTCGCAGGGGGCCCTATACAATGAGCAGTTCTTC
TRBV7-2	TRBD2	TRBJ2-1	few	CASSLGGLAGSEQFF	TGTGCCAGCAGCTTAGGGGGACTAGCGGGAAGTGAGCAGTTCTTC
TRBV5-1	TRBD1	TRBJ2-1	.	CASSSTPPGQGVKEQFF	TGCGCCAGCAGCTCAACACCACCGGGACAGGGGGTAAAAGAGCAGTTCTTC
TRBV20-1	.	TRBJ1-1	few	CSARGAEGPFF	TGCAGTGCTAGGGGAGCCGAGGGTCCTTTCTTT
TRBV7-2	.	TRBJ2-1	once	CASSSWRDEQFF	TGTGCCAGCAGCTCCTGGAGGGATGAGCAGTTCTTC
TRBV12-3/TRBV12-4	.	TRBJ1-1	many	CASRRGEYTEAFF	TGTGCCAGCAGACGAGGGGAATACACTGAAGCTTTCTTT
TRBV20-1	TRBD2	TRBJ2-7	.	CSAKRPSGRPEQYF	TGCAGTGCCAAGAGGCCCAGCGGGAGGCCCGAGCAGTACTTC
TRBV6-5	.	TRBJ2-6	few	CASSYWRQSRGANVLTF	TGTGCCAGCAGTTACTGGAGGCAGAGTCGGGGGGCCAACGTCCTGACTTTC
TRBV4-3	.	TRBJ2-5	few	CASSQDAVAGGKETQYF	TGCGCCAGCAGCCAAGATGCGGTAGCCGGGGGAAAAGAGACCCAGTACTTC
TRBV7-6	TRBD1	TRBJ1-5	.	CASSLVGTATGQPQHF	TGTGCCAGCAGCTTAGTGGGGACAGCCACGGGTCAGCCCCAGCATTTT
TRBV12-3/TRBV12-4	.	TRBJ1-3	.	CASSLKGGGNTIYF	TGTGCCAGCAGTTTAAAGGGGGGCGGAAACACCATATATTTT
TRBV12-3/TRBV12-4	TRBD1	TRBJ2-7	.	CASSPHTGTGTYEQYF	TGTGCCAGCAGCCCCCACACCGGGACAGGGACCTACGAGCAGTACTTC
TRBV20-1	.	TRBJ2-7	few	CSARDPANEQYF	TGCAGTGCTAGAGATCCCGCTAACGAGCAGTACTTC
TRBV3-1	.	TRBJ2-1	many	CASSQGDSSYNEQFF	TGTGCCAGCAGCCAAGGAGACAGCTCCTACAATGAGCAGTTCTTC